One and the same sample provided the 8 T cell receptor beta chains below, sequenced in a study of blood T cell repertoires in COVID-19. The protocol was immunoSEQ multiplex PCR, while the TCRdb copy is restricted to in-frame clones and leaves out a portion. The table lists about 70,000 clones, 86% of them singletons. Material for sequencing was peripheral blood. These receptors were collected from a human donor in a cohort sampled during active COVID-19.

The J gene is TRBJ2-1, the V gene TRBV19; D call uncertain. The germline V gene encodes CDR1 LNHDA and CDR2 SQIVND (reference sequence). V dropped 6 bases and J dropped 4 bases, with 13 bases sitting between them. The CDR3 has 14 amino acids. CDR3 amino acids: CASSDGLLYNEQFF. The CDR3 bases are TGTGCCAGTAGCGACGGGTTACTTTACAATGAGCAGTTCTTC.

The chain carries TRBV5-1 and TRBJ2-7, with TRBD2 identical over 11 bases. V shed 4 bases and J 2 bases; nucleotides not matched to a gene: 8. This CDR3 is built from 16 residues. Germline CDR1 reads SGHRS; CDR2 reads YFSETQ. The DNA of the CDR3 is TGCGCCAGCAGCCAACCGGGACTAGCGGCAACCTACGAGCAGTACTTC. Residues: CASSQPGLAATYEQYF. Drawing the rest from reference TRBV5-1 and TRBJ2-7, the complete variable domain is KAGVTQTPRYLIKTRGQQVTLSCSPISGHRSVSWYQQTPGQGLQFLFEYFSETQRNKGNFPGRFSGRQFSNSRSEMNVSTLELGDSALYLCASSQPGLAATYEQYFGPGTRLTVT.

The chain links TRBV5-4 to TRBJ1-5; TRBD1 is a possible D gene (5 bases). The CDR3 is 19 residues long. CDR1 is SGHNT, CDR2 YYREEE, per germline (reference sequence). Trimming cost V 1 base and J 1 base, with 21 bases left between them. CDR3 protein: CASSLFVLTVTQSNQPQHF. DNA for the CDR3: TGTGCCAGCAGCTTGTTCGTGCTGACAGTTACTCAAAGCAATCAGCCCCAGCATTTT.

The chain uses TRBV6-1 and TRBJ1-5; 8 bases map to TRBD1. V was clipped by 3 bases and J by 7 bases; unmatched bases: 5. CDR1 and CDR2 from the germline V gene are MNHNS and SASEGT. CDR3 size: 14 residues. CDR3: CASSETGERQPQHF. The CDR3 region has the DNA TGTGCCAGCAGTGAGACAGGGGAAAGGCAGCCCCAGCATTTT.

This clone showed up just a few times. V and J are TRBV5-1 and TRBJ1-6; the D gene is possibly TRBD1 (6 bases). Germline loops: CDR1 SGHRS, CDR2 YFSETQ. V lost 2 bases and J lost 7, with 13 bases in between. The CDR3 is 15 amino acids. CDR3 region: CASSLGGSDNSPLHF. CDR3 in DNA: TGCGCCAGCAGCTTAGGGGGAAGTGACAATTCACCCCTCCACTTT.

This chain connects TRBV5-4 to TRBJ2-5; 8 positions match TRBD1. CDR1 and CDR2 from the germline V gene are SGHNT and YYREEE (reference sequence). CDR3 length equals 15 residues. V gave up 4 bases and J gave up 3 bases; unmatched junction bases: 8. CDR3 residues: CASSLALDREETQYF. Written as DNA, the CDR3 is TGTGCCAGCAGCCTTGCCCTGGACAGGGAAGAGACCCAGTACTTC. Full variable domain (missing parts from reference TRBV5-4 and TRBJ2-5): ETGVTQSPTHLIKTRGQQVTLRCSSQSGHNTVSWYQQALGQGPQFIFQYYREEENGRGNFPPRFSGLQFPNYSSELNVNALELDDSALYLCASSLALDREETQYFGPGTRLLVL.

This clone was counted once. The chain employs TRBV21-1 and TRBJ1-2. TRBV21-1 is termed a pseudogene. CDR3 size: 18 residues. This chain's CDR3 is CASSKVWLAGAGMNGYTF. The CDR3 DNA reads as TGTGCCAGCAGCAAAGTATGGTTGGCGGGGGCGGGAATGAATGGCTACACCTTC.

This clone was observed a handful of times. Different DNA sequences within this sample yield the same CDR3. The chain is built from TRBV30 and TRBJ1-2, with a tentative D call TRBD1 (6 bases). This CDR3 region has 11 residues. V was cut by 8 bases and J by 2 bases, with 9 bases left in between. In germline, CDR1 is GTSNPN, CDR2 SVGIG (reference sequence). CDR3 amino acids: CAGQTNYGYTF. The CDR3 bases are TGTGCCGGACAGACCAACTATGGCTACACCTTC.